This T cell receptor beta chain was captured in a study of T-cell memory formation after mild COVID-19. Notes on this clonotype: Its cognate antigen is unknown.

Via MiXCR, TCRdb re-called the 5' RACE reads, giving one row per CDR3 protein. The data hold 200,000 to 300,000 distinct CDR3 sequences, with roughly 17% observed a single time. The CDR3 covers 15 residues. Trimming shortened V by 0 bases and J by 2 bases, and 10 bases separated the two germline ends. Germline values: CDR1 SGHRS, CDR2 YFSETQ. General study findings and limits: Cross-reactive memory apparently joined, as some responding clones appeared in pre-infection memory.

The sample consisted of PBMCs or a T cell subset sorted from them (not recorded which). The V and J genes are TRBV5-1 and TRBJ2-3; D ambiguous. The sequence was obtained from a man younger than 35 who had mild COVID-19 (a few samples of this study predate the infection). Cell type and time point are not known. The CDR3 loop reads CASSLEVAPTDTQYF. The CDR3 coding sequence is TGCGCCAGCAGCTTGGAGGTCGCCCCCACAGATACGCAGTATTTT.